Here is one T cell receptor beta chain with its context. Its antigen is still unknown. The PCR was carried out with 60 Vbeta primers and 13 Jbeta primers. TCRdb keeps only in-frame clones here, not all; method: immunoSEQ multiplex PCR. The data show approximately 89,000 clones, 75% to 90% seen once. This specimen belongs to a study of cytomegalovirus exposure and HLA in healthy donors. Background on the study: T cells numbering 150 million to 200 million yielded some 110 million unique TCR beta sequences in an earlier analysis. Findings of the study overall: The authors considered a cluster of highly shared sequence variants likely to be a sequencing artifact. Being indistinguishable, some V segments were excluded, TRBV6-2 and TRBV6-3 among them. A later analysis found that most CMV-associated TCR beta chains appeared HLA-restricted.

This CDR3 spans 12 amino acids. Per the germline V gene, CDR1 is MNHNS and CDR2 is SASEGT. The junction had 6 bases not matched to a gene; V was cut back by 8 bases and J by 9 bases. Sample: PBMCs. The chain links TRBV6-1 to TRBJ1-4, with 7 bases aligning to TRBD1. The receptor's source is a man aged 35 to 55 in good health and CMV-seropositive. The CDR3 DNA reads TGTGCCAGCGGACAGGCGGAGAAAAAACTGTTTTTT. The encoded protein is CASGQAEKKLFF.